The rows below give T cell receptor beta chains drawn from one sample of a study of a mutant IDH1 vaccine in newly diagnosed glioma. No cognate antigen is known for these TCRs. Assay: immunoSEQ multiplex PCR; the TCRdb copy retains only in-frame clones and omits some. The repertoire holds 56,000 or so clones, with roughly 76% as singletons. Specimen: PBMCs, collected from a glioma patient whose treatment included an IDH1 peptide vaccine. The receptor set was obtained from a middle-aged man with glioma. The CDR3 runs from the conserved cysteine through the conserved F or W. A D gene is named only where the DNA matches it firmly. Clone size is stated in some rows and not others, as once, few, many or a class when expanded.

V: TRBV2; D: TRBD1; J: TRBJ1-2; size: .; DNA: TGTGCCAGCGAGGACAGGGGCTATGGCTACACCTTC; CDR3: CASEDRGYGYTF
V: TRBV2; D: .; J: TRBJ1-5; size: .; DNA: TGTGCCAGCAGTGCACAGGGAAGCAATCAGCCCCAGCATTTT; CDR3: CASSAQGSNQPQHF
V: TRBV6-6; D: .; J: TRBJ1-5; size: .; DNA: TGTGCCACCCGGGACGGTAATCAGCCCCAGCATTTT; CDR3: CATRDGNQPQHF
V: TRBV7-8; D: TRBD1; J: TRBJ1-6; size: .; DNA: TGTGCCAGCAGCTCGGTCCCGGGACAGTTACGGACCTATAATTCACCCCTCCACTTT; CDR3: CASSSVPGQLRTYNSPLHF
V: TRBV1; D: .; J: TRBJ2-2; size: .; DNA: TGCACCAGCACCATCCCGGAGGGGGCGAACACCGGGGAGCTGTTTTTT; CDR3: CTSTIPEGANTGELFF
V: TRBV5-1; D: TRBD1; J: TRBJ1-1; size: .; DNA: TGCGCCAGCAGCTCCCTCGCCCCGGGACAGGGGACTTTCTTT; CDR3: CASSSLAPGQGTFF
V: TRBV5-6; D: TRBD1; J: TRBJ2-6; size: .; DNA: TGTGCCAGCAGCCCGGTCCCGGGACAGGGGTCGGGGGCCAACGTCCTGACTTTC; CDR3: CASSPVPGQGSGANVLTF
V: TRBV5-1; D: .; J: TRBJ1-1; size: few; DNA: TGCGCCAGCAGTCAAGCCGGACGCGCTGAAGCTTTCTTT; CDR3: CASSQAGRAEAFF
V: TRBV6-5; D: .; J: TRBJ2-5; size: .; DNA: TGTGCCAGCAGTGCCTCGGGAGAGACCCAGTACTTC; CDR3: CASSASGETQYF
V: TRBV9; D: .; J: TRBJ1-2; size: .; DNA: TGTGCCAGCAGCGTAGATATAGGGAATGGCTACACCTTC; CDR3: CASSVDIGNGYTF
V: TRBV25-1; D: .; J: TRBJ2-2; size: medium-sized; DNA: TGTGCCAGCTCCCGGGCCGGGGACACCGGGGAGCTGTTTTTT; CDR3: CASSRAGDTGELFF
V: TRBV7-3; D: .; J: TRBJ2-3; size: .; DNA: TGTGCCAGCAGCTTAGAAGGGATCGCAGATACGCAGTATTTT; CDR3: CASSLEGIADTQYF
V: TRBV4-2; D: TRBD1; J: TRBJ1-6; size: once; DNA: TGTGCCAGCAGCCTAAGACAGGGGGGGTCGAATTCACCCCTCCACTTT; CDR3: CASSLRQGGSNSPLHF
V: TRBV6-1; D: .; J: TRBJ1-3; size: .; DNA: TGTGCCAGCACCCAAGGGGGTTCTGGAAACACCATATATTTT; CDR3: CASTQGGSGNTIYF
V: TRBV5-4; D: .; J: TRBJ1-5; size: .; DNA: TGTGCCAGCAGCTTGGTTGGGGAACCCCAGCATTTT; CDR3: CASSLVGEPQHF
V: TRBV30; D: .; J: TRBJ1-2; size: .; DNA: TGTGCCTGGAGTGTAGGGCCTAGTGGCTACACCTTC; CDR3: CAWSVGPSGYTF